The 10 T cell receptor beta chains presented below share a single source sample, sequenced in a study of blood T cell repertoires in COVID-19. Repertoires were generated with immunoSEQ multiplex PCR, while TCRdb's copy carries only in-frame clones and drops some. The table lists tens of thousands of clones, around 91% of them singletons. Input material: peripheral blood. Receptors were obtained from a young man with active or convalescent COVID-19.

The chain has TRBV6-6 and TRBJ2-2; TRBD2 aligns across 9 bases. The V gene end was trimmed by 8 bases and the J gene end by 5 bases; junction bases not matched to a gene: 12. The CDR3 spans 16 residues. In germline, CDR1 is MNHNY, CDR2 SVGAGI (reference sequence). The CDR3 loop reads CASATEAGGSTGELFF. For the CDR3, the DNA is TGTGCCAGCGCTACTGAAGCGGGAGGTTCGACCGGGGAGCTGTTTTTT.

The chain recombines TRBV3-1 (or the pseudogene TRBV3-2) with TRBJ2-1; 9 nucleotides match TRBD2. Germline values: CDR1 LGHDT, CDR2 YNNKEL (reference sequence). V shed 4 bases, J shed 10 bases, and the junction held 17 bases outside the gene matches. CDR3 length equals 17 residues. The CDR3 protein is CASSPPVGGGAGREQFF. The CDR3, as DNA: TGTGCCAGCAGCCCCCCAGTGGGCGGGGGGGCCGGCAGAGAGCAGTTCTTC.

V and J are TRBV15 and TRBJ1-1; TRBD1 matches at 7 bases. The CDR3 spans 17 residues. V trimming: 0 bases; J trimming: 5 bases; junction bases outside the gene matches: 12. Per the germline V gene, CDR1 is LNHNV and CDR2 is YYDKDF (reference sequence). The CDR3 bases are TGTGCCACCAGCAGAGAGCGAGCAGGGAACAGGGGAACTGAAGCTTTCTTT. Protein product: CATSRERAGNRGTEAFF.

The chain recombines TRBV6-1 with TRBJ2-5, with D possibly TRBD2 on 5 matching bases. The CDR3 runs to 15 residues. Trimming removed 1 base from V and 4 bases from J, with 13 bases in between. CDR1 and CDR2 from the germline V gene are MNHNS and SASEGT. The CDR3 coding sequence is TGTGCCAGCAGTGAAGTCGATTTTCGGGGAGAGACCCAGTACTTC. Protein sequence: CASSEVDFRGETQYF.

In its sample, this clone was seen once. V usage is TRBV6-2 or TRBV6-3 and J usage is TRBJ2-2, with TRBD2 as a possible D gene (6 bases). This CDR3 has 15 residues. Germline CDR1 MNHEY, CDR2 SVGEGT. Trimming cost V 5 bases and J 1 base, with 11 bases left between them. CDR3 DNA: TGTGCCAGCAGTCACCGGGGGAGGAACACCGGGGAGCTGTTTTTT. It translates to CASSHRGRNTGELFF.

This clone turned up a few times. The chain recombines TRBV5-1 with TRBJ1-5; tentative D call: TRBD1 (6 bases). This CDR3 has 15 residues. V was cut by 7 bases and J by 1 base, with 15 bases left in between. CDR1 and CDR2 from the germline V gene are SGHRS and YFSETQ. The CDR3 DNA sequence: TGCGCCAGCCGCCCAGGGGTCAACAGCAATCAGCCCCAGCATTTT. Amino acid sequence: CASRPGVNSNQPQHF. Filled out from reference TRBV5-1 and TRBJ1-5, the complete variable domain reads KAGVTQTPRYLIKTRGQQVTLSCSPISGHRSVSWYQQTPGQGLQFLFEYFSETQRNKGNFPGRFSGRQFSNSRSEMNVSTLELGDSALYLCASRPGVNSNQPQHFGDGTRLSIL.

This clone was recorded once. This chain links TRBV7-2 with TRBJ2-1; the match to TRBD1 covers 11 bases. The germline V gene encodes CDR1 SGHTA and CDR2 FQGNSA. The V segment lost 4 bases and the J segment 7 bases; nucleotides outside the gene matches: 12. CDR3 size: 17 residues. Here the CDR3 DNA reads TGTGCCAGCAGCTCCCGACACGGACAGGGGGCGGGGAATGAGCAGTTCTTC. Encoded protein: CASSSRHGQGAGNEQFF.

V is TRBV9 and J is TRBJ1-5; perhaps TRBD1 as D (6 bases). CDR3 length: 14 residues. Germline V gene lookup returns CDR1 SGDLS and CDR2 YYNGEE. The V and J ends lost 0 bases and 4 bases respectively, with 8 bases between them. The CDR3 sequence: CASSVEGENQPQHF. The DNA of the CDR3 is TGTGCCAGCAGCGTAGAGGGGGAAAATCAGCCCCAGCATTTT. Drawing the rest from reference TRBV9 and TRBJ1-5, the complete variable domain is DSGVTQTPKHLITATGQRVTLRCSPRSGDLSVYWYQQSLDQGLQFLIQYYNGEERAKGNILERFSAQQFPDLHSELNLSSLELGDSALYFCASSVEGENQPQHFGDGTRLSIL.

The gene calls are TRBV24-1 and TRBJ2-2, with D uncertain. Trimming stripped 4 bases from V and 7 bases from J, with 9 bases between. The germline V gene has CDR1 KGHDR and CDR2 SFDVKD. The CDR3 has 13 residues. CDR3 sequence: CATSDLGYGELFF. The CDR3 nucleotides read TGTGCCACCAGTGACCTAGGATACGGGGAGCTGTTTTTT.

Here the CDR3 DNA reads TGTGCCAGCAGGGGATTGAGGGATTCACCCCTCCACTTT. It codes for CASRGLRDSPLHF. V and J are TRBV6-5 and TRBJ1-6, with D unresolved. This CDR3 is built from 13 residues. V was cut by 6 bases and J by 8 bases, with 11 bases left in between. Germline CDR1 and CDR2: MNHEY and SVGAGI.